These 20 T cell receptor beta chains were all obtained from the same sample, sequenced in a study of blood T cells in healthy people across ages. Sample-barcoded 5' priming and a J-beta primer mix drove a second PCR of about 7 to 11 cycles. TCRdb fed the 5' RACE reads into MiXCR, producing one record per CDR3 protein. The repertoire holds about 1.7 million distinct CDR3 sequences, over 25% seen once, with roughly 8% in the top ten. Sequencing was performed on blood. Receptors were obtained from a woman aged 30 to 39 in good health.

Turning to this clonotype: An end of the junction does not agree with germline; a read error may underlie this. V is TRBV10-3 and J is TRBJ2-1, with D hard to call. This CDR3 is built from 12 residues. Looked up from germline, CDR1 is ENHRY and CDR2 is SYGVKD. CDR3 bases: TGTGCCATCAGTACCACCGGCAATGAGCGGTTCTTC. Its translation: CAISTTGNERFF.

This clonotype came up a few times. The chain is built from TRBV3-1 and TRBJ2-1; 8 positions agree with TRBD2. CDR3 length: 16 residues. From germline, CDR1 is LGHDT and CDR2 YNNKEL (reference sequence). The junction had 10 bases not matched to a gene; V was cut back by 5 bases and J by 4 bases. CDR3 bases: TGTGCCAGCAGCGATATCACGGGGGGGACTTACAATGAGCAGTTCTTC. It encodes CASSDITGGTYNEQFF.

The rearrangement links TRBV12-3 or TRBV12-4 to TRBJ1-1; 7 bases match TRBD1. After removal of 7 bases from V and 5 bases from J, the junction contained 10 bases not matched to a gene. CDR3 length: 14 amino acids. The CDR3 nucleotides are TGTGCCAGCATCTACTTGACAGGGAGGACTGAAGCTTTCTTT. Translation gives CASIYLTGRTEAFF.

The gene calls are TRBV3-1 and TRBJ2-7, with D possibly being TRBD1 (6 bases). V lost 3 bases and J 3 bases, leaving 15 bases between the germline ends. The CDR3 has 15 amino acids. Germline lookup yields CDR1 LGHDT and CDR2 YNNKEL (reference sequence). CDR3 DNA sequence: TGTGCCAGCAGCCAGAGGGGGAGAATGGACTACGAGCAGTACTTC. Translated: CASSQRGRMDYEQYF.

This clonotype was detected only once. The chain has TRBV28 and TRBJ2-3; no clear D gene. Deletions cut 3 bases from V and 6 bases from J, with 16 bases between. CDR1 and CDR2 from the germline V gene are MDHEN and SYDVKM. This CDR3 has 15 residues. The CDR3, as DNA: TGTGCCAGCAGTTTCGGCGAATCAGAAGGGGATACGCAGTATTTT. It is translated as CASSFGESEGDTQYF.

Many counts were recorded for this clonotype. The chain uses TRBV20-1 and TRBJ2-1; 7 nucleotides agree with TRBD2. Germline CDR1 and CDR2: DFQATT and SNEGSKA (reference sequence). The CDR3 is 14 amino acids. With 0 bases clipped from V and 7 bases from J, the junction kept 6 bases outside the gene matches. The CDR3 reads CSAREPILANEQFF. The DNA of the CDR3 is TGCAGTGCTAGAGAGCCCATACTAGCGAATGAGCAGTTCTTC.

In regard to this clonotype: A much more abundant neighbour one base away suggests this may be a read error. J is TRBJ2-3 and V is TRBV29-1; TRBD1 matches at 7 bases. This CDR3 comprises 13 residues. CDR1 is SQVTM and CDR2 is ANQGSEA in the germline V gene. J gave up 3 bases and V 5 bases, and 5 bases lay outside the gene matches. CDR3 loop: CSVTTGWTDTQYF. Written as DNA, the CDR3 is TGCAGCGTTACGACAGGGTGGACAGATACGCAGTATTTT.

This clonotype appeared once. It may be a read error: a sequence one base away is much more abundant. This rearrangement joins TRBV5-6 to TRBJ2-7, with D perhaps being TRBD1 or TRBD2 (5 bases each). Looked up from germline, CDR1 is SGHDT and CDR2 is YYEEEE. The CDR3 length is 14 residues. The CDR3 coding sequence is TGTGCCGGCAGCTTGGGGGAAGGTGGCTACGAGCAGTACTTC. Encoded protein: CAGSLGEGGYEQYF.

This clonotype was seen a handful of times. The junction departs from germline at one end; a sequencing error may be responsible. The gene calls are TRBV4-1 and TRBJ1-2; tentatively, D is TRBD1 (5 bases). Germline CDR1 and CDR2: MGHRA and YSYEKL. The length of the CDR3 is 15 residues. CDR3 region: CTSSQVGRDHHGYTF. The CDR3 nucleotides are TGCACCAGCAGCCAAGTTGGCCGGGACCACCATGGCTACACCTTC.

The rearrangement joins TRBV12-3 or TRBV12-4 to TRBJ2-3; 10 bases align to TRBD2. The CDR3 spans 18 residues. J was trimmed by 1 base and V by 2 bases; bases with no gene match: 9. CDR3 DNA: TGTGCCAGCAGTTTACTAGCGGGGGTTCCTTTGGGCACAGATACGCAGTATTTT. Translated, it gives CASSLLAGVPLGTDTQYF.

In its sample, this clonotype was seen a few times. The rearrangement uses TRBV7-9 and TRBJ2-1, with 10 positions matching TRBD2. Germline loops: CDR1 SEHNR, CDR2 FQNEAQ (reference sequence). Trimming at V came to 1 base and at J to 0 bases, leaving 9 bases not matched to a gene. The CDR3 totals 19 residues. The CDR3 coding sequence is TGTGCCAGCAGCTTAGTAGCGGGGGGACCCCTAAGCTCCTACAATGAGCAGTTCTTC. As protein: CASSLVAGGPLSSYNEQFF.

This clonotype was picked up many times. The chain uses TRBV15 and TRBJ2-7; 10 bases line up with TRBD1. Germline values: CDR1 LNHNV, CDR2 YYDKDF (reference sequence). V lost 1 base, J lost 4 bases, and 4 bases stayed unmatched. The CDR3 spans 15 residues. The CDR3 nucleotides are TGTGCCACCAGCAGAGGGACAGGGGGTTTATACGAGCAGTACTTC. As protein: CATSRGTGGLYEQYF.

Worth noting for this clonotype: A much larger clone sits a single nucleotide away, making a read error possible. The chain is built from TRBV20-1 and TRBJ1-2; the match to TRBD1 covers 7 bases. After removal of 0 bases from V and 0 bases from J, the junction contained 10 bases not matched to a gene. The CDR3 has 17 amino acids. The germline V gene encodes CDR1 DFQATT and CDR2 SNEGSKA (reference sequence). CDR3 region: CSARDPVWGQTNYGYTF. The CDR3 DNA sequence: TGCAGTGCTAGAGATCCAGTGTGGGGACAGACTAACTATGGCTACACCTTC.

This chain links TRBV3-1 with TRBJ1-4, with D unresolved. The V end was cut by 1 base, the J end by 0 bases, with 3 bases between. The CDR3 runs 14 residues. CDR1 is LGHDT and CDR2 is YNNKEL in the germline V gene (reference sequence). This CDR3 is CASSQGATNEKLFF. In DNA form, the CDR3 reads TGTGCCAGCAGCCAAGGCGCAACTAATGAAAAACTGTTTTTT.

V usage is TRBV5-1 and J usage is TRBJ1-4, with a tentative D call TRBD1 (5 bases). Germline lookup yields CDR1 SGHRS and CDR2 YFSETQ. CDR3 length: 15 amino acids. V was cut by 0 bases and J by 7 bases, with 13 bases left in between. CDR3 DNA: TGCGCCAGCAGCTTGGCGGCAGGGCTTACTGAAAAACTGTTTTTT. As protein: CASSLAAGLTEKLFF.

This sequence joins TRBV7-2 and TRBJ2-5; 9 bases match TRBD2. V lost 1 base and J lost 4; bases outside the gene matches: 4. Germline assignment: CDR1 SGHTA and CDR2 FQGNSA. The CDR3 covers 15 residues. The CDR3 DNA is TGTGCCAGCAGCTTAGGAGGACTAGCGAGAGAGACCCAGTACTTC. It encodes CASSLGGLARETQYF.

This clonotype was seen more than once but under ten times. V and J are TRBV6-4 and TRBJ1-5; D call uncertain. Germline loops: CDR1 MRHNA, CDR2 SNTAGT. Between the trimmed V and J ends, which lost 8 bases and 1 base, there was a span of 12 bases. The length of the CDR3 is 14 residues. The CDR3 sequence: CASGGRSSNQPQHF. DNA of the CDR3: TGTGCCAGCGGTGGGAGGTCCAGCAATCAGCCCCAGCATTTT.

About this clonotype: The germline gene is not matched at one end of the junction; a read error may be the cause. The chain recombines TRBV11-2 with TRBJ2-3; TRBD2 is a possible D gene (6 bases). The CDR3 has 16 amino acids. CDR1 SGHAT and CDR2 FQNNGV come from the germline V gene. The DNA of the CDR3 is TGTGGCAGCAGCTTCCCTAGGGACTCCTACACAGATACGCAGTATTTT. Protein sequence: CGSSFPRDSYTDTQYF.

This clonotype has only a few counts. The V and J genes are TRBV5-1 and TRBJ1-1; 9 nucleotides line up with TRBD1. This CDR3 is built from 14 residues. Unmatched junction bases numbered 6, after V lost 2 bases and J lost 7 bases. Germline CDR1 reads SGHRS; CDR2 reads YFSETQ. The chain's CDR3 is CASSLPGQGNEAFF. The DNA for the CDR3 is TGCGCCAGCAGCTTACCGGGACAGGGTAATGAAGCTTTCTTT.

This chain connects TRBV7-3 to TRBJ2-3, with D tentatively TRBD2 (5 bases). V shed 1 base and J shed 6 bases, with 17 bases lying between them. From germline, CDR1 is SGHTA and CDR2 FQGTGA. This CDR3 spans 16 amino acids. Here the CDR3 reads CASSLNGKEVGDTQYF. CDR3 DNA: TGTGCCAGCAGCTTAAATGGGAAGGAGGTGGGGGATACGCAGTATTTT.